The 20 T cell receptor beta chains reported below all come from one sample, sequenced in a study of beta chain features in type 1 diabetes. Overall study findings and caveats: Among all four CD4+ subsets, Type 1 diabetes patients had TCRB CDR3s that were moderately but significantly shorter.

Antigens for these TCRs are unknown. Investigators reverse transcribed all isolated RNA, so they sequenced expressed TCRB transcripts. Sequenced by immunoSEQ multiplex PCR; TCRdb stores in-frame clones only, minus some. This table has 550,000 to 850,000 clones, 13% appearing once. Sequencing used naive CD4+ T cells from blood. The receptors here all came from a man aged 18 to 29 with type 1 diabetes.

This clone has more than one count but fewer than ten. The CDR3 region is CASSTLTAQPQHF. The CDR3 DNA follows: TGTGCCAGCAGTACCTTGACAGCTCAGCCCCAGCATTTT. This chain connects TRBV2 to TRBJ1-5; D is possibly TRBD1 (5 bases). V lost 5 bases, J lost 6 bases, and 11 bases lay in between. CDR1 SNHLY and CDR2 FYNNEI come from the germline V gene. The CDR3 totals 13 residues. Drawing the rest from reference TRBV2 and TRBJ1-5, the complete variable domain is EPEVTQTPSHQVTQMGQEVILRCVPISNHLYFYWYRQILGQKVEFLVSFYNNEISEKSEIFDDQFSVERPDGSNFTLKIRSTKLEDSAMYFCASSTLTAQPQHFGDGTRLSIL.

This clone was found a few times. This chain connects TRBV6-4 to TRBJ2-1, with 7 nucleotides matching TRBD1. There are 16 residues in the CDR3. CDR1 and CDR2 (germline): MRHNA, SNTAGT. Trimming removed 0 bases from V and 3 bases from J; junction bases left unmatched: 5. The CDR3 bases are TGTGCCAGCAGTGACTCGGGGACAGTGTACTACAATGAGCAGTTCTTC. It encodes CASSDSGTVYYNEQFF.

The chain is built from TRBV6-5 and TRBJ2-2; no firm D call. Germline V gene lookup returns CDR1 MNHEY and CDR2 SVGAGI. The ends were cut back, 2 bases at V and 4 bases at J, with 2 bases in the middle. The CDR3 is 12 residues long. The CDR3 DNA follows: TGTGCCAGCAGTTACGTCACCGGGGAGCTGTTTTTT. Translating gives CASSYVTGELFF.

The chain recombines TRBV5-6 with TRBJ2-6, with D unclear. V gave up 0 bases and J gave up 0 bases, with 7 bases separating them. From germline, CDR1 is SGHDT and CDR2 YYEEEE. The CDR3 length is 16 residues. The CDR3 is CASSLGRSSGANVLTF. CDR3 DNA: TGTGCCAGCAGCTTGGGCAGATCCTCTGGGGCCAACGTCCTGACTTTC.

This clone was recorded a few times. V is TRBV6-1 and J is TRBJ2-7, with D perhaps matching TRBD1 (5 bases). Germline CDR1 MNHNS, CDR2 SASEGT. V was pared by 4 bases and J by 2 bases, with 9 bases between. The CDR3 consists of 13 residues. The CDR3 DNA reads as TGTGCCAGCAGTGCGACAGTTACCTACGAGCAGTACTTC. Protein product: CASSATVTYEQYF.

The table lists this clone with a few counts. The chain joins TRBV10-1 to TRBJ2-3; the D is unclear. The V end was cut by 3 bases, the J end by 6 bases, with 10 bases between. Per the germline V gene, CDR1 is WNHNN and CDR2 is SYGVQD (reference sequence). This CDR3 has 13 residues. CDR3 nucleotide sequence: TGCGCCAGCAGTGACGACTTTTACGATACGCAGTATTTT. Its protein product is CASSDDFYDTQYF.

The chain links TRBV30 to TRBJ1-1; D uncertain. Trimming took 0 bases from V and 3 from J, leaving 11 bases between them. Looked up from germline, CDR1 is GTSNPN and CDR2 is SVGIG (reference sequence). The CDR3 totals 14 residues. CDR3 protein: CAWSVVRGYTEAFF. As DNA, the CDR3 is TGTGCCTGGAGTGTGGTTCGAGGGTACACTGAAGCTTTCTTT.

This clone has only a few counts. The chain carries TRBV28 and TRBJ1-5; possibly TRBD1 for D (5 bases). From germline, CDR1 is MDHEN and CDR2 SYDVKM. V dropped 7 bases and J dropped 2 bases, with 12 bases sitting between them. The CDR3 is 14 residues long. DNA for the CDR3: TGTGCCAGCACCAGGGAGGCTGGCAATCAGCCCCAGCATTTT. It is translated as CASTREAGNQPQHF.

This chain uses TRBV7-3 with TRBJ2-2, with a possible D match to TRBD1 (6 bases). The V gene's germline CDR1 is SGHTA and CDR2 FQGTGA. The CDR3 sequence is 14 residues long. V gave up 4 bases and J gave up 4 bases, with 10 bases separating them. CDR3 loop: CASSSGHSTGELFF. For the CDR3, the DNA is TGTGCCAGCAGCTCGGGACATTCCACCGGGGAGCTGTTTTTT.

The genes are TRBV10-3 and TRBJ1-1; D not certain. CDR3 length: 15 residues. V lost 7 bases and J lost 1, with 16 bases in between. Germline loops: CDR1 ENHRY, CDR2 SYGVKD. The CDR3 nucleotides read TGTGCCATCACCAACCGGCAGTGGGAGAACACTGAAGCTTTCTTT. Its translation is CAITNRQWENTEAFF.

The chain couples TRBV12-5 to TRBJ2-1, with D unresolved. CDR1 and CDR2 from the germline V gene are LGHNT and FRNRAP. The CDR3 totals 15 residues. V lost 5 bases and J lost 6, with 17 bases in between. The CDR3 sequence is CASGPRLRSINEQFF. The CDR3 DNA reads TGTGCTAGTGGTCCTCGCCTCCGGTCTATCAATGAGCAGTTCTTC.

This clone was seen only a few times. The DNA for the CDR3 is TGTGCCACCAGCAGAGATCTGGTCGGGGAGACCCAGTACTTC. Its protein is CATSRDLVGETQYF. J is TRBJ2-5 and V is TRBV15; D is uncertain. The CDR3 has 14 residues. V shed 0 bases and J shed 5 bases, with 10 bases lying between them. Looked up from germline, CDR1 is LNHNV and CDR2 is YYDKDF (reference sequence).

The chain combines TRBV29-1 with TRBJ1-4; the D is unclear. Per the germline V gene, CDR1 is SQVTM and CDR2 is ANQGSEA. CDR3 length equals 12 residues. Trimming removed 4 bases at V and 6 bases at J, with 9 bases between. The CDR3 loop reads CSVASEDEKLFF. In DNA form, the CDR3 reads TGCAGCGTTGCTTCAGAGGATGAAAAACTGTTTTTT. Filled out from reference TRBV29-1 and TRBJ1-4, the complete variable domain reads SAVISQKPSRDICQRGTSLTIQCQVDSQVTMMFWYRQQPGQSLTLIATANQGSEATYESGFVIDKFPISRPNLTFSTLTVSNMSPEDSSIYLCSVASEDEKLFFGSGTQLSVL.

The V call is TRBV9, the J call TRBJ1-1; 7 positions agree with TRBD1. V gave up 3 bases and J gave up 7 bases; unmatched junction bases: 9. Germline lookup yields CDR1 SGDLS and CDR2 YYNGEE. This CDR3 contains 14 residues. The CDR3 spells CASSARPQGGEAFF. CDR3 sequence (DNA): TGTGCCAGCAGCGCGCGCCCCCAGGGGGGTGAAGCTTTCTTT.

The chain is built from TRBV29-1 and TRBJ1-2; the D is unclear. This CDR3 is built from 13 residues. Trimming left V 0 bases short and J 4 bases short, with 9 bases between. Germline CDR1 is SQVTM and CDR2 is ANQGSEA. CDR3 in amino acids: CSVEEEGSYGYTF. CDR3 DNA sequence: TGCAGCGTTGAAGAGGAGGGTTCCTATGGCTACACCTTC.

CDR3 nucleotide sequence: TGTGCCAGCAGGAAACAGGGGCTTGGCTATGGCTACACCTTC. It translates to CASRKQGLGYGYTF. This chain joins TRBV25-1 and TRBJ1-2; 7 bases are a match to TRBD1. Trimming at V came to 6 bases and at J to 4 bases, leaving 8 bases not matched to a gene. This CDR3 is built from 14 residues. Germline CDR1 is MGHDK and CDR2 is SYGVNS.

This clone was counted a few times. V is TRBV5-8 and J is TRBJ1-2; 7 nucleotides align to TRBD1. Germline V gene lookup returns CDR1 SGHTS and CDR2 YDEGEE. Germline trimming cut 0 bases from V and 6 bases from J; bases unmatched to any gene: 5. CDR3 length: 14 residues. The CDR3 is CASSLGQGGDGYTF. CDR3 DNA: TGTGCCAGCAGCTTGGGACAGGGCGGAGATGGCTACACCTTC.

V usage is TRBV13 and J usage is TRBJ1-2, with 7 bases identical to TRBD1. CDR3 size: 15 residues. The germline CDR1 and CDR2 sequences are PRHDT and FYEKMQ (reference sequence). J lost 7 bases, V lost 4 bases, and 12 bases had no gene match. The CDR3 loop reads CASSYSAGQAAGYTF. CDR3 nucleotide sequence: TGTGCCAGCAGCTATAGCGCCGGACAGGCCGCTGGCTACACCTTC.

The chain carries TRBV28 and TRBJ2-2, with D unresolved. Trimming took off 5 bases at V and 0 bases at J, with 10 bases between the two ends. The germline V gene has CDR1 MDHEN and CDR2 SYDVKM. The CDR3 has 15 residues. Here the CDR3 DNA reads TGTGCCAGCAGTCCACGGACGGCGAACACCGGGGAGCTGTTTTTT. As protein: CASSPRTANTGELFF. The full variable domain, rest sourced from reference TRBV28 and TRBJ2-2, is DVKVTQSSRYLVKRTGEKVFLECVQDMDHENMFWYRQDPGLGLRLIYFSYDVKMKEKGDIPEGYSVSREKKERFSLILESASTNQTSMYLCASSPRTANTGELFFGEGSRLTVL.

This clone was detected ten times or more. V and J are TRBV30 and TRBJ2-6; D gene unclear. Germline V gives CDR1 GTSNPN, CDR2 SVGIG (reference sequence). The CDR3 consists of 15 residues. V was shortened by 0 bases and J by 0 bases, with 6 bases between the two germline ends. CDR3 sequence: CAWSVTLSGANVLTF. The CDR3 DNA reads TGTGCCTGGAGTGTAACCCTCTCTGGGGCCAACGTCCTGACTTTC.